This T cell receptor (beta chain) comes out of a study of blood T cell repertoires in COVID-19. The sample holds one count of this clone. Germline V CDR1 and CDR2: SGHAT, FQNNGV. This CDR3 has 14 amino acids. The trim removed 2 bases at V and 6 bases at J, leaving 3 bases unmatched. As processed by the authors: Nucleated cell counts were estimated from reference gene primer amplification. Assay used: immunoSEQ multiplex PCR; TCRdb lists only in-frame clones, some missing. V and J calls and clone size are copied from that table; D and trimming were computed from the DNA. The top ten clones hold about 4.2% of a sample with about 300,000 clones, 85% to 90% of them seen once. Which cohort a participant joined came from the clinical history participants gave.

The genes are TRBV11-2 and TRBJ1-2; 10 nucleotides align to TRBD1. Sequencing was carried out using PBMCs or T cells enriched from blood (not recorded which). The sequence was obtained from a man aged 25 to 40 who had recovered from COVID-19. As DNA, the CDR3 is TGTGCCAGCAGCTTAACTGGGACAGGGGATGGCTACACCTTC. Its protein is CASSLTGTGDGYTF.